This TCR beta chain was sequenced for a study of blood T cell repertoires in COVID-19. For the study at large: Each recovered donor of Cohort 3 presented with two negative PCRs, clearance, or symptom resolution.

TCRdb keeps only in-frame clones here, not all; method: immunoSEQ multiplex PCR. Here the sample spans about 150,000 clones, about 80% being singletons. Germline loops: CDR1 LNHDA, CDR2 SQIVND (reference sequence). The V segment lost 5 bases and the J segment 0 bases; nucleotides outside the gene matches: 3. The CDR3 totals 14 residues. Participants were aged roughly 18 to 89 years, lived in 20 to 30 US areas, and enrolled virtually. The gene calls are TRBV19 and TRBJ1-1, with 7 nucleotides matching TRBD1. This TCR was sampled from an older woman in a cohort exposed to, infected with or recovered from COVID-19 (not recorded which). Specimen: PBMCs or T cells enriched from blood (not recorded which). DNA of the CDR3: TGTGCCAGTAGTGGGGGACAGCTGAACACTGAAGCTTTCTTT. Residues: CASSGGQLNTEAFF.